One sample yielded the 15 T cell receptor beta chains listed below, sequenced in a study of neurological immune-mediated disorders. TCRdb redid the calling of the 5' RACE reads with MiXCR, one entry per CDR3 protein. The sample yields 55,000 to 75,000 distinct CDR3 sequences, 12% seen once. Sequencing was carried out using PBMCs. The source is a woman aged 55-75 years with HTLV-1-associated myelopathy (HAM/TSP).

This clonotype was seen repeatedly, ten times or more. The rearrangement uses TRBV9 and TRBJ2-1; no clear D. The CDR3 totals 13 residues. V shed 4 bases and J shed 13 bases, with 18 bases lying between them. CDR1 is SGDLS, CDR2 YYNGEE, per germline. CDR3 sequence: CASSSPDRSSQFF. Written as DNA, the CDR3 is TGTGCCAGCAGCTCCCCGGATCGTTCGTCTCAGTTCTTC.

This clonotype was detected ten times or more. The chain employs TRBV5-1 and TRBJ2-2, with TRBD2 matching 10 bases. Germline V gene lookup returns CDR1 SGHRS and CDR2 YFSETQ. V lost 4 bases, J lost 6 bases, and 12 bases stayed unmatched. The CDR3 is made up of 17 amino acids. The CDR3 region has the DNA TGCGCCAGCAGCACCGGACCGGGACTAGCGAAAGCCGGGGAGCTGTTTTTT. Its protein product is CASSTGPGLAKAGELFF.

This clonotype was observed at least ten times. V is TRBV29-1 and J is TRBJ1-1; 7 positions match TRBD1. From germline, CDR1 is SQVTM and CDR2 ANQGSEA. The V gene end was trimmed by 7 bases and the J gene end by 2 bases; junction bases not matched to a gene: 7. The CDR3 contains 13 residues. The CDR3 loop reads CSGGYRGNTEAFF. In DNA form, the CDR3 reads TGCAGCGGGGGATACAGGGGTAACACTGAAGCTTTCTTT.

V gene TRBV5-1 combines with J gene TRBJ1-2, with D hard to call. This CDR3 has 14 residues. The germline V gene has CDR1 SGHRS and CDR2 YFSETQ. The V and J ends lost 0 bases and 4 bases respectively, with 10 bases between them. CDR3 in DNA: TGCGCCAGCAGCTTGGACCCGGGTACCTATGGCTACACCTTC. Its protein product is CASSLDPGTYGYTF. Full variable domain (remainder filled in from reference TRBV5-1 and TRBJ1-2): KAGVTQTPRYLIKTRGQQVTLSCSPISGHRSVSWYQQTPGQGLQFLFEYFSETQRNKGNFPGRFSGRQFSNSRSEMNVSTLELGDSALYLCASSLDPGTYGYTFGSGTRLTVV.

Ten or more counts support this clonotype. The CDR3 loop reads CASSEEAGSEAFF. As DNA, the CDR3 is TGTGCCAGCAGTGAAGAAGCGGGCTCTGAAGCTTTCTTT. The chain carries TRBV6-1 and TRBJ1-1; D is undetermined. CDR3 length equals 13 residues. V was trimmed by 1 base and J by 6 bases, leaving 9 bases between them. CDR1 is MNHNS and CDR2 is SASEGT in the germline V gene.

This clonotype was seen many times. Here the CDR3 reads CASSYSGIYQPQHF. DNA of the CDR3: TGTGCCAGCAGTTACTCCGGCATCTATCAGCCCCAGCATTTT. The chain has TRBV6-5 and TRBJ1-5, with no clear D. Trimming took off 0 bases at V and 5 bases at J, with 8 bases between the two ends. The germline CDR1 and CDR2 sequences are MNHEY and SVGAGI. The CDR3 has 14 residues.

CDR3 in amino acids: CSLKGGNEQFF. DNA for the CDR3: TGCAGCCTCAAAGGGGGGAATGAGCAGTTCTTC. The chain joins TRBV29-1 to TRBJ2-1; perhaps D is TRBD1 or TRBD2 (6 bases each). There are 11 residues in the CDR3. Germline loops: CDR1 SQVTM, CDR2 ANQGSEA. Trimming shortened V by 8 bases and J by 7 bases, and 12 bases separated the two germline ends.

Of note for this clonotype: Since a much larger clone is just one base distant, this may be a read error. This chain uses TRBV5-6 with TRBJ2-2; 13 bases align to TRBD2. The V gene's germline CDR1 is SGHDT and CDR2 YYEEEE. CDR3 length: 17 residues. CDR3 sequence reads: CASVLQGLAGNTGEQFF. Here the CDR3 DNA reads TGTGCCAGCGTTCTGCAGGGACTAGCGGGGAACACCGGGGAGCAGTTTTTT. The variable domain in full, completed from reference TRBV5-6 and TRBJ2-2, reads DAGVTQSPTHLIKTRGQQVTLRCSPKSGHDTVSWYQQALGQGPQFIFQYYEEEERQRGNFPDRFSGHQFPNYSSELNVNALLLGDSALYLCASVLQGLAGNTGEQFFGEGSRLTVL.

The table lists this clonotype with many counts. V usage is TRBV20-1 and J usage is TRBJ2-7, with 10 bases that match TRBD2. Germline CDR1 and CDR2: DFQATT and SNEGSKA (reference sequence). Trimming took 1 base from V and 1 from J; bases not matched to a gene: 7. This CDR3 is built from 16 residues. CDR3 DNA: TGCAGTGCTAGAGTCTTGGGACTAGCGAGATCCTACGAGCAGTACTTC. Translated, it gives CSARVLGLARSYEQYF.

This clonotype was seen ten or more times. The rearrangement joins TRBV6-5 to TRBJ1-1, with no clear D. V lost 0 bases and J lost 4, with 9 bases in between. Germline V gene lookup returns CDR1 MNHEY and CDR2 SVGAGI. The CDR3 length is 14 residues. CDR3 region: CASSYSERVTEAFF. The CDR3 DNA is TGTGCCAGCAGTTACTCAGAGCGAGTCACTGAAGCTTTCTTT.

The genes are TRBV9 and TRBJ2-7; TRBD1 matches at 8 bases. The CDR3 sequence is 14 residues long. Per the germline V gene, CDR1 is SGDLS and CDR2 is YYNGEE. The V segment lost 4 bases and the J segment 1 base; nucleotides outside the gene matches: 4. Here the CDR3 DNA reads TGTGCCAGCAGCCTCGGACAGGGATCCTACGAGCAGTACTTC. Amino acid sequence: CASSLGQGSYEQYF.

This clonotype has ten or more counts. The genes are TRBV20-1 and TRBJ2-3, with 9 nucleotides matching TRBD1. After removal of 5 bases from V and 2 bases from J, the junction contained 5 bases not matched to a gene. CDR3 length: 14 amino acids. CDR1 and CDR2 (germline): DFQATT, SNEGSKA (reference sequence). The DNA of the CDR3 is TGCAGTGCTCTACAGGGGGCGTCCACAGATACGCAGTATTTT. Its translation: CSALQGASTDTQYF.

This clonotype has ten or more counts. The chain uses TRBV7-2 and TRBJ2-5; TRBD2 aligns across 10 bases. CDR1 and CDR2 from the germline V gene are SGHTA and FQGNSA. The CDR3 spans 16 residues. Trimming removed 5 bases from V and 2 bases from J; junction bases left unmatched: 8. CDR3 nucleotide sequence: TGTGCCAGCAGCCTAGGACTAGCGGCCGGGCAAGAGACCCAGTACTTC. Protein product: CASSLGLAAGQETQYF.

This clonotype was recorded at least ten times. The chain employs TRBV5-6 and TRBJ2-6; 11 nucleotides match TRBD2. The CDR3 covers 15 residues. Germline V CDR1 and CDR2: SGHDT, YYEEEE. The V segment lost 0 bases and the J segment 7 bases; nucleotides outside the gene matches: 0. The CDR3 DNA sequence: TGTGCCAGCAGCTTGGGACTAGCGGGAGCCAACGTCCTGACTTTC. Its translation: CASSLGLAGANVLTF.

Ten or more counts support this clonotype. The gene calls are TRBV7-9 and TRBJ2-7; 8 bases are a match to TRBD1. This CDR3 is built from 17 residues. Germline lookup yields CDR1 SEHNR and CDR2 FQNEAQ (reference sequence). Trimming took 4 bases from V and 1 from J; bases not matched to a gene: 12. CDR3 in DNA: TGTGCCAGCAGCTCTACTGGGACAGGACTTTTTTCCTACGAGCAGTACTTC. Amino acids: CASSSTGTGLFSYEQYF.